The 25 T cell receptor beta chains reported below all come from one sample, sequenced in a study of shared clonotypes between healthy human individuals. Only in-frame clones appear in the TCRdb table, and some are missing; sequencing was by immunoSEQ multiplex PCR. The data contain 400,000 to 550,000 clones, 79% of them seen just once; the ten biggest clones take up approximately 12%. Sequencing was carried out using PBMCs. Every receptor here comes from a middle-aged woman in good health. Some clones in this sample may be carry-over from other donors' samples.

J is TRBJ1-4 and V is TRBV6-6, with D unclear. There are 13 residues in the CDR3. Germline V gene lookup returns CDR1 MNHNY and CDR2 SVGAGI (reference sequence). Trimming shortened V by 5 bases and J by 5 bases, and 9 bases separated the two germline ends. CDR3 nucleotides: TGTGCCAGCAGTCAGGTTGCAAATGAAAAACTGTTTTTT. Amino acids: CASSQVANEKLFF.

This clone was seen a handful of times. The chain has TRBV7-2 and TRBJ1-2, with D unclear. Germline V gives CDR1 SGHTA, CDR2 FQGNSA. Trimming removed 3 bases from V and 3 bases from J, with 8 bases in between. The CDR3 has 13 amino acids. The CDR3 protein is CASSFRTDYGYTF. CDR3 bases: TGTGCCAGCAGCTTTAGGACGGACTATGGCTACACCTTC.

This chain links TRBV27 with TRBJ1-5, with D uncertain. Germline V CDR1 and CDR2: MNHEY, SMNVEV (reference sequence). This CDR3 has 16 amino acids. V was cut by 5 bases and J by 3 bases, with 17 bases left in between. This CDR3 is CASSTDMSHANQPQHF. The CDR3 coding sequence is TGTGCCAGCAGTACTGACATGTCCCATGCCAATCAGCCCCAGCATTTT.

J is TRBJ2-7 and V is TRBV28; possible D gene TRBD1, 5 bases. CDR3 length equals 15 residues. With 7 bases removed from V and 2 bases from J, the gap between germline ends came to 18 bases. Germline assignment: CDR1 MDHEN and CDR2 SYDVKM. The CDR3 region has the DNA TGTGCCAGCAACTCTTACCGCAGGGCTACCTACGAGCAGTACTTC. This sequence encodes CASNSYRRATYEQYF.

This chain joins TRBV30 and TRBJ1-1, with D tentatively TRBD1 (5 bases). V lost 5 bases and J 6 bases, leaving 19 bases between the germline ends. CDR1 is GTSNPN and CDR2 is SVGIG in the germline V gene (reference sequence). The CDR3 contains 14 residues. The CDR3 sequence is CAWGRSRAGAEAFF. For the CDR3, the DNA is TGTGCCTGGGGGAGGTCCAGGGCGGGCGCTGAAGCTTTCTTT.

V is TRBV15 and J is TRBJ2-7; 9 bases fit TRBD1. Germline V gene data show CDR1 as LNHNV and CDR2 as YYDKDF (reference sequence). The CDR3 covers 16 residues. V dropped 5 bases and J dropped 2; count of bases not matched to a gene: 10. CDR3 nucleotide sequence: TGTGCCACCAGCTCCCTACCCGGACAGGGGACCTACGAGCAGTACTTC. This codes for CATSSLPGQGTYEQYF.

This sequence joins TRBV29-1 and TRBJ2-3; D gene ambiguous. This CDR3 has 12 amino acids. Trimming left V 5 bases short and J 2 bases short, with 8 bases between. Germline V CDR1 and CDR2: SQVTM, ANQGSEA. CDR3 loop: CSVHGFTDTQYF. The CDR3 coding sequence is TGCAGCGTTCATGGGTTCACAGATACGCAGTATTTT.

The chain uses TRBV11-2 and TRBJ2-6, with no clear D. The germline V gene has CDR1 SGHAT and CDR2 FQNNGV. V lost 4 bases and J 0 bases, leaving 7 bases between the germline ends. The CDR3 contains 15 residues. The CDR3 nucleotides read TGTGCCAGCAGCTGGGCCGACTCTGGGGCCAACGTCCTGACTTTC. Protein sequence: CASSWADSGANVLTF.

The V and J genes are TRBV11-2 and TRBJ2-3; perhaps TRBD2 as D (6 bases). This CDR3 contains 16 residues. Germline CDR1 and CDR2: SGHAT and FQNNGV. Trimming shortened V by 1 base and J by 4 bases, and 15 bases separated the two germline ends. The CDR3 DNA is TGTGCCAGCAGCTTAGCGACGGGAGTCAGGTCAGATACGCAGTATTTT. Amino acids: CASSLATGVRSDTQYF.

The chain carries TRBV5-4 and TRBJ2-7; 7 nucleotides line up with TRBD1. Germline V gene lookup returns CDR1 SGHNT and CDR2 YYREEE (reference sequence). Trimming at V came to 4 bases and at J to 1 base, leaving 2 bases not matched to a gene. CDR3 length: 13 residues. CDR3 region: CASSQGQSYEQYF. CDR3 DNA: TGTGCCAGCAGCCAGGGACAGTCCTACGAGCAGTACTTC.

This clone was seen a few times. The rearrangement uses TRBV29-1 and TRBJ2-3; TRBD2 agrees at 10 bases. This CDR3 has 14 amino acids. CDR1 SQVTM and CDR2 ANQGSEA come from the germline V gene. The V and J ends lost 6 bases and 6 bases, in that order; junction bases with no gene match: 9. The CDR3 sequence: CSVTPGAGGDTQYF. The CDR3 DNA reads as TGCAGCGTGACCCCCGGAGCGGGAGGGGATACGCAGTATTTT.

The rearrangement uses TRBV7-3 and TRBJ2-5; no firm D call. Germline lookup yields CDR1 SGHTA and CDR2 FQGTGA. The CDR3 spans 15 residues. Trimming removed 5 bases from V and 3 bases from J, with 16 bases in between. Here the CDR3 reads CASSPQVANEETQYF. The CDR3 bases are TGTGCCAGCAGCCCTCAGGTGGCGAACGAAGAGACCCAGTACTTC.

The CDR3 here is CASNPGGALYEQYF. CDR3 DNA sequence: TGTGCCAGCAACCCGGGGGGAGCGTTGTACGAGCAGTACTTC. V usage is TRBV28 and J usage is TRBJ2-7, with 7 positions matching TRBD2. The CDR3 runs to 14 residues. The trim removed 7 bases at V and 4 bases at J, leaving 10 bases unmatched. The germline gives CDR1 MDHEN, CDR2 SYDVKM.

The CDR3 region has the DNA TGTGCCAGCAGCCCAGGGGGCAAAAGGAGTTATGGCTACACCTTC. Its translation is CASSPGGKRSYGYTF. The chain has TRBV6-5 and TRBJ1-2; 8 nucleotides line up with TRBD1. The CDR3 consists of 15 residues. In germline, CDR1 is MNHEY, CDR2 SVGAGI. J was trimmed by 5 bases and V by 6 bases; bases with no gene match: 11.

The CDR3 nucleotides are TGTGCCAGCAGTCCCTGGGGACAGGGGGCGGAAGAGACCCAGTACTTC. As protein: CASSPWGQGAEETQYF. V usage is TRBV28 and J usage is TRBJ2-5; 12 nucleotides align to TRBD1. The length of the CDR3 is 16 residues. V lost 5 bases, J lost 3 bases, and 7 bases stayed unmatched. Germline assignment: CDR1 MDHEN and CDR2 SYDVKM. The full variable domain, its missing parts supplied by reference TRBV28 and TRBJ2-5, is DVKVTQSSRYLVKRTGEKVFLECVQDMDHENMFWYRQDPGLGLRLIYFSYDVKMKEKGDIPEGYSVSREKKERFSLILESASTNQTSMYLCASSPWGQGAEETQYFGPGTRLLVL.

The chain carries TRBV14 and TRBJ1-1; D uncertain. The CDR3 runs to 14 residues. Germline V lookup: CDR1 SGHDN, CDR2 FVKESK. V lost 1 base and J 2 bases, leaving 8 bases between the germline ends. The CDR3: CASSQGGRNTEAFF. CDR3 nucleotides: TGTGCCAGCAGCCAAGGAGGGAGAAACACTGAAGCTTTCTTT.

The gene calls are TRBV9 and TRBJ2-1, with 8 bases that match TRBD2. The V segment lost 2 bases and the J segment 0 bases; nucleotides outside the gene matches: 1. This CDR3 has 15 amino acids. Germline-derived CDR1 and CDR2 are SGDLS and YYNGEE. The CDR3 region has the DNA TGTGCCAGCAGCGTCAGCGGGGGCTCCTACAATGAGCAGTTCTTC. Protein product: CASSVSGGSYNEQFF.

Regarding this clone: One base separates it from a far larger clone, so it is likely a read error. Different DNA sequences within this sample yield the same CDR3. The chain uses TRBV28 and TRBJ2-2, with 8 bases matching TRBD1. V trimming: 5 bases; J trimming: 1 base; junction bases outside the gene matches: 3. The CDR3 totals 15 residues. Germline assignment: CDR1 MDHEN and CDR2 SYDVKM. In DNA form, the CDR3 reads TGTGCCAGCAGTCCCGGGACAGGGAACACCGGGGAGCTGTTTTTT. This gives the protein CASSPGTGNTGELFF.

The rearrangement uses TRBV15 and TRBJ2-3; 10 nucleotides match TRBD1. The CDR3 sequence is 15 residues long. J lost 4 bases, V lost 2 bases, and 3 bases had no gene match. In germline, CDR1 is LNHNV, CDR2 YYDKDF (reference sequence). The CDR3 is CATSRRDRGADTQYF. The DNA of the CDR3 is TGTGCCACCAGCAGACGGGACAGGGGCGCAGATACGCAGTATTTT.

The J gene is TRBJ1-1, the V gene TRBV19; the match to TRBD1 covers 8 bases. This CDR3 is built from 14 residues. The trim removed 7 bases at V and 6 bases at J, leaving 10 bases unmatched. The germline V gene has CDR1 LNHDA and CDR2 SQIVND (reference sequence). CDR3 loop: CASNPTGAVAEAFF. DNA of the CDR3: TGTGCCAGTAACCCGACAGGGGCAGTGGCTGAAGCTTTCTTT.

In regard to this clone: Other DNA sequences in the sample encode the same CDR3. J is TRBJ2-1 and V is TRBV7-2; D not certain. V dropped 0 bases and J dropped 7 bases, with 4 bases sitting between them. CDR1 and CDR2 from the germline V gene are SGHTA and FQGNSA. The CDR3 runs to 12 residues. The CDR3, as DNA: TGTGCCAGCAGCTTAGCGAGGAATGAGCAGTTCTTC. This translates into CASSLARNEQFF.

This clone showed up just a few times. The chain joins TRBV30 to TRBJ1-1, with D uncertain. There are 15 residues in the CDR3. Trimming cost V 2 bases and J 0 bases, with 13 bases left between them. Germline values: CDR1 GTSNPN, CDR2 SVGIG (reference sequence). CDR3 amino acids: CAWSREALMNTEAFF. The CDR3 DNA is TGTGCCTGGAGTCGGGAGGCCTTAATGAACACTGAAGCTTTCTTT.

V and J are TRBV18 and TRBJ1-2; tentative D call: TRBD1 (6 bases). Germline V CDR1 and CDR2: KGHSH, LQKENI. The CDR3 spans 15 residues. V was trimmed by 0 bases and J by 2 bases, leaving 10 bases between them. The CDR3 nucleotides read TGTGCCAGCTCACCACCCGGGGGCAAGAACTATGGCTACACCTTC. This gives the protein CASSPPGGKNYGYTF. The variable domain in full, with the rest retrieved from reference TRBV18 and TRBJ1-2, is NAGVMQNPRHLVRRRGQEARLRCSPMKGHSHVYWYRQLPEEGLKFMVYLQKENIIDESGMPKERFSAEFPKEGPSILRIQQVVRGDSAAYFCASSPPGGKNYGYTFGSGTRLTVV.

The chain links TRBV29-1 to TRBJ2-1; D unresolved. The V gene's germline CDR1 is SQVTM and CDR2 ANQGSEA. CDR3 length equals 14 residues. V shed 5 bases and J shed 0 bases, with 11 bases lying between them. The CDR3 bases are TGCAGCGTTAAATCCGGAAGCTCCTACAATGAGCAGTTCTTC. Translating gives CSVKSGSSYNEQFF.

The rearrangement joins TRBV6-1 to TRBJ2-2; D is ambiguous. Looked up from germline, CDR1 is MNHNS and CDR2 is SASEGT. Trimming removed 2 bases at V and 7 bases at J, with 14 bases between. The CDR3 has 15 amino acids. Written as DNA, the CDR3 is TGTGCCAGCAGTGAATTTCCAAACCCCCTCGGGGAGCTGTTTTTT. Its protein is CASSEFPNPLGELFF.